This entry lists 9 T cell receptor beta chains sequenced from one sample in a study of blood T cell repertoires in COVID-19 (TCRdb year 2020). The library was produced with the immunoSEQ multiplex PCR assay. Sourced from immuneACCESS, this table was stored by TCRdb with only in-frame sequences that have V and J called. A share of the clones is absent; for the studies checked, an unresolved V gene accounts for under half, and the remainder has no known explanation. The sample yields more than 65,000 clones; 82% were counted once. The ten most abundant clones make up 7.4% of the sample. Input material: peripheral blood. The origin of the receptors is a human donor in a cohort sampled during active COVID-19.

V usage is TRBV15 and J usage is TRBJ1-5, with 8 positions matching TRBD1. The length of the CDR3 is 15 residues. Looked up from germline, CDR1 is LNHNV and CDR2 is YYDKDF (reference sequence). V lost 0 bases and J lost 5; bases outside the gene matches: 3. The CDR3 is CATSRDQGAHQPQHF. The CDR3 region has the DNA TGTGCCACCAGCAGAGATCAGGGGGCGCATCAGCCCCAGCATTTT.

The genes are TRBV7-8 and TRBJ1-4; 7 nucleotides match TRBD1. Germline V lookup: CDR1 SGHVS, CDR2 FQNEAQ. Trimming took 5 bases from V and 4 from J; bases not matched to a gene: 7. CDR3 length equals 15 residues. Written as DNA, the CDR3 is TGTGCCAGCAGCACTGGGACAGCCGTTAATGAAAAACTGTTTTTT. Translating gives CASSTGTAVNEKLFF.

Here the CDR3 reads CASRPAAGQGPIRQYF. The CDR3 DNA is TGTGCCAGCAGACCAGCTGCAGGACAGGGCCCCATCCGGCAGTACTTC. The chain joins TRBV7-8 to TRBJ2-7, with 8 nucleotides matching TRBD1. CDR3 size: 16 residues. Per the germline V gene, CDR1 is SGHVS and CDR2 is FQNEAQ. V shed 6 bases and J 9 bases; nucleotides not matched to a gene: 19.

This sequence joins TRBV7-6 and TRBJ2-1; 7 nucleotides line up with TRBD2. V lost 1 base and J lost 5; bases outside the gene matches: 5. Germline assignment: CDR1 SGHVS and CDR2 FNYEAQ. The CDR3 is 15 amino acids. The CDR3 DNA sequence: TGTGCCAGCAGCTTAGGAGCGGGGCCTAACAATGAGCAGTTCTTC. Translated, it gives CASSLGAGPNNEQFF. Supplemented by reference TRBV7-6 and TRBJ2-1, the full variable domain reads GAGVSQSPRYKVTKRGQDVALRCDPISGHVSLYWYRQALGQGPEFLTYFNYEAQQDKSGLPNDRFSAERPEGSISTLTIQRTEQRDSAMYRCASSLGAGPNNEQFFGPGTRLTVL.

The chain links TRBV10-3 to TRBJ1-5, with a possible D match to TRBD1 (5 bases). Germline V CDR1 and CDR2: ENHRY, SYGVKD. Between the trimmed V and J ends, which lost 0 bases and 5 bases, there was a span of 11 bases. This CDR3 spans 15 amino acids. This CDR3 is CAISESKGGDQPQHF. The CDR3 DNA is TGTGCCATCAGTGAGTCGAAAGGAGGGGATCAGCCCCAGCATTTT.

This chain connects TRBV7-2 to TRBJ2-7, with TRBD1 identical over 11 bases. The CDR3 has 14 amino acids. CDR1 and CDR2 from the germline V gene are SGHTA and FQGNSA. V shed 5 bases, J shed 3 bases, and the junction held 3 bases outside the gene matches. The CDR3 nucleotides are TGTGCCAGCAGCCCCGGGACAGGGGGCTACGAGCAGTACTTC. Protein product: CASSPGTGGYEQYF.

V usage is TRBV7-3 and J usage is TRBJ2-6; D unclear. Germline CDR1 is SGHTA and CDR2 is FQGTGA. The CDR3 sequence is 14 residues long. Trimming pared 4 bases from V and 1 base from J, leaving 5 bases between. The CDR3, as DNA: TGTGCCAGCAGCTCCATTTCTGGGGCCAACGTCCTGACTTTC. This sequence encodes CASSSISGANVLTF.

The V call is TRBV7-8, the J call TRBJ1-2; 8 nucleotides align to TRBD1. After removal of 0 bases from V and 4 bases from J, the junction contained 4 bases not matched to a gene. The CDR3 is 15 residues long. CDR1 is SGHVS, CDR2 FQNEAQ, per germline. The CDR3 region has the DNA TGTGCCAGCAGCTTAGCGCTCGGACAGGGCTATGGCTACACCTTC. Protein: CASSLALGQGYGYTF.

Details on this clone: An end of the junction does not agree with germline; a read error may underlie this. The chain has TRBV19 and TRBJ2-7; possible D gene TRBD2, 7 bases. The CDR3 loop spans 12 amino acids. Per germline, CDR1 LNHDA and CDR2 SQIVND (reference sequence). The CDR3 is CASSPRGGTPDF. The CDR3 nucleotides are TGTGCCAGTAGCCCAAGGGGGGGGACCCCGGACTTC.